Below, one T cell receptor beta chain is given with its context. As yet, its antigen is unknown. The method was immunoSEQ multiplex PCR; TCRdb's version includes in-frame clones alone and lacks a portion of them. The table has under 150,000 clones, approximately 90% seen once; the top ten hold roughly 0.59%. The data originate from a study of OX40 agonist ivuxolimab in advanced cancers. Study summary: An anti-OX40 (CD134) antibody with agonistic activity, ivuxolimab, was administered to patients. At 0.01 to 10 mg/kg, ivuxolimab was administered intravenously to patients every 2 weeks. The study's findings and limits: CD4+ and CD8+ blood T cells expanded clonally by week 6 at 0.1 to 3.0 mg/kg.

The CDR3 is made up of 16 amino acids. V gave up 4 bases and J gave up 4 bases, with 19 bases separating them. The germline gives CDR1 LNHDA, CDR2 SQIVND (reference sequence). This clonotype originated in an adult with an advanced solid tumor such as melanoma, head and neck, liver or kidney cancer. The rearrangement joins TRBV19 to TRBJ2-5; D gene unclear. The sample in question was CD4+ or CD8+ T cells sorted from blood, obtained in a trial of the OX40 agonist ivuxolimab. The CDR3 loop is CASSKSGETVGETQYF. The CDR3 region has the DNA TGTGCCAGTAGTAAATCGGGCGAAACGGTTGGAGAGACCCAGTACTTC.